This TCR beta chain was captured in a study of blood T cell repertoires in COVID-19. Study details: There were acute and convalescent COVID-19 samples, and they came from the United States, Italy and Spain. T cells, B-cell-depleted T cells, or PBMCs supplied cDNA or gDNA.

V lost 1 base and J 5 bases, leaving 11 bases between the germline ends. The germline CDR1 and CDR2 sequences are GTSNPN and SVGIG (reference sequence). CDR3 length equals 13 residues. Original handling: Estimation of nucleated cell counts relied on the amplification of reference gene primers. TCRdb's copy holds only in-frame clones and misses some; the assay was immunoSEQ multiplex PCR. V and J calls and clone size follow that table, whereas D and trimming were derived from the DNA. Of just over 60,000 clones in the sample, 65% to 80% were seen once. This TCR came from a man in his sixties with acute or convalescent COVID-19. The sequenced sample was peripheral blood. The chain recombines TRBV30 with TRBJ1-2; tentatively, D is TRBD1 (5 bases). DNA for the CDR3: TGTGCCTGGAGTGCCCAGGGTGAATATGGCTACACCTTC. Protein: CAWSAQGEYGYTF.